The following is a TCR beta chain sequence with its context. The sample originates from a study of blood T cell repertoires in COVID-19. TCRdb keeps only in-frame clones here, not all; method: immunoSEQ multiplex PCR. This table has 140,000 to 150,000 clones, around 87% appearing once. The germline V gene has CDR1 LNHDA and CDR2 SQIVND (reference sequence). V dropped 4 bases and J dropped 1 base, with 7 bases sitting between them. This CDR3 spans 13 amino acids. The sequenced sample consisted of PBMCs or T cells enriched from blood (not recorded which). The genes are TRBV19 and TRBJ1-1; the D is unclear. The TCR was taken from a woman aged 25 to 39 with acute COVID-19. The CDR3 loop is CASSTQANTEAFF. The CDR3 region has the DNA TGTGCCAGTAGTACCCAGGCGAACACTGAAGCTTTCTTT.